This is a list of T cell receptor beta chains from one sample in a study of CD8+CD57+ T cells in acquired aplastic anemia. TCRdb fed the reads into MiXCR, producing one record per CDR3 protein. The sample records 150,000 to 200,000 distinct CDR3 sequences, 63% being singletons. Sequencing was carried out using sorted CD4+, CD8+, or CD8+CD57+ T cells (not recorded which) from PBMCs. These receptors came from a human donor in good health. Both conserved end residues are part of each CDR3. The order of the fields is D gene, J gene, clone size, V gene, CDR3 protein, CDR3 DNA. D genes are given only for firm matches. The listing skips clone size in some rows; elsewhere it reads once, few, many or a size class.

>NA|TRBJ1-1|many|TRBV2
CASSSLGLSNTEAFF
TGTGCCAGCAGTTCCCTAGGCCTATCGAACACTGAAGCTTTCTTT
>TRBD2|TRBJ2-3|NA|TRBV7-6
CASSSTMRGGGHTDTQYF
TGTGCCAGCAGCTCCACAATGCGGGGGGGGGGGCACACAGATACGCAGTATTTT
>TRBD2|TRBJ2-1|NA|TRBV15
CATSRGTSGREQFF
TGTGCCACCAGCAGAGGGACTAGCGGGAGGGAGCAGTTCTTC
>NA|TRBJ2-7|NA|TRBV11-2
CASSLNRVYEQYF
TGTGCCAGCAGCTTGAACAGGGTCTACGAGCAGTACTTC
>NA|TRBJ2-1|many|TRBV13
CATDRNLGSGHYNEQFF
TGTGCCACCGACCGGAACTTGGGATCGGGTCACTACAATGAGCAGTTCTTC
>NA|TRBJ2-1|few|TRBV27
CASRLLVRSYNEQFF
TGTGCCAGCAGGCTTCTAGTGCGCTCCTACAATGAGCAGTTCTTC
>NA|TRBJ1-1|NA|TRBV25-1
CASRRTSGTEAFF
TGTGCCAGCAGGAGGACCTCGGGCACTGAAGCTTTCTTT
>TRBD1|TRBJ1-1|NA|TRBV20-1
CSASRAQGVTEAFF
TGCAGTGCTAGTAGGGCCCAGGGGGTGACTGAAGCTTTCTTT
>TRBD1|TRBJ1-6|NA|TRBV10-3
CAIRDREGSPLHF
TGTGCCATCAGGGACAGGGAAGGCTCACCCCTCCACTTT
>NA|TRBJ2-7|many|TRBV7-2
CASSLELVFYEQYF
TGTGCCAGCAGCTTAGAGTTAGTATTCTACGAGCAGTACTTC
>NA|TRBJ2-7|NA|TRBV14
CASSPPGGGSYKQYF
TGTGCCAGCAGCCCCCCGGGCGGAGGTTCCTACAAGCAGTACTTC
>NA|TRBJ2-1|NA|TRBV7-3
CASSETQGLNEQFF
TGTGCCAGCAGCGAGACTCAGGGGCTCAATGAGCAGTTCTTC
>NA|TRBJ2-1|NA|TRBV6-2/TRBV6-3
CASSPPYNEQFF
TGTGCCAGCAGCCCACCCTACAATGAGCAGTTCTTC